The T cell receptor (beta chain) under discussion was sequenced for a study of T cells in Graves' hyperthyroidism and ophthalmopathy. Study outcomes and limitations: Blood samples included most of the expanded thyroid clonotypes exceeding 0.001. Separation of ophthalmopathy from stable hyperthyroidism was achieved by a 13 V-J model.

In the case of this clonotype: Antigen unknown.

Patients with ophthalmopathy all had a Clinical Activity Score of at least 3, a NOSPECS grade of at least 4 and duration under 3 months. Looked up from germline, CDR1 is LGHDT and CDR2 is YNNKEL (reference sequence). Trimming cost V 0 bases and J 8 bases, with 15 bases left between them. The CDR3 length is 15 residues. Amplified TCR beta CDR3 regions came from RNA transcripts. First-round RT-PCR targeting the TCR CDR3 was performed with the HTBI primer set. Via MiXCR, TCRdb re-called the multiplex PCR reads, giving one row per CDR3 protein. The sample yields 300,000 to 500,000 distinct CDR3 sequences, about an eighth seen once.

The receptor was isolated from a man in his forties or fifties with Graves' ophthalmopathy. Sequencing used blood. The rearrangement uses TRBV3-1 and TRBJ2-3; TRBD2 might be the D (6 bases). Here the CDR3 reads CASSQDNSLGGTQYF. CDR3 in DNA: TGTGCCAGCAGCCAAGACAACAGTTTGGGGGGTACGCAGTATTTT.